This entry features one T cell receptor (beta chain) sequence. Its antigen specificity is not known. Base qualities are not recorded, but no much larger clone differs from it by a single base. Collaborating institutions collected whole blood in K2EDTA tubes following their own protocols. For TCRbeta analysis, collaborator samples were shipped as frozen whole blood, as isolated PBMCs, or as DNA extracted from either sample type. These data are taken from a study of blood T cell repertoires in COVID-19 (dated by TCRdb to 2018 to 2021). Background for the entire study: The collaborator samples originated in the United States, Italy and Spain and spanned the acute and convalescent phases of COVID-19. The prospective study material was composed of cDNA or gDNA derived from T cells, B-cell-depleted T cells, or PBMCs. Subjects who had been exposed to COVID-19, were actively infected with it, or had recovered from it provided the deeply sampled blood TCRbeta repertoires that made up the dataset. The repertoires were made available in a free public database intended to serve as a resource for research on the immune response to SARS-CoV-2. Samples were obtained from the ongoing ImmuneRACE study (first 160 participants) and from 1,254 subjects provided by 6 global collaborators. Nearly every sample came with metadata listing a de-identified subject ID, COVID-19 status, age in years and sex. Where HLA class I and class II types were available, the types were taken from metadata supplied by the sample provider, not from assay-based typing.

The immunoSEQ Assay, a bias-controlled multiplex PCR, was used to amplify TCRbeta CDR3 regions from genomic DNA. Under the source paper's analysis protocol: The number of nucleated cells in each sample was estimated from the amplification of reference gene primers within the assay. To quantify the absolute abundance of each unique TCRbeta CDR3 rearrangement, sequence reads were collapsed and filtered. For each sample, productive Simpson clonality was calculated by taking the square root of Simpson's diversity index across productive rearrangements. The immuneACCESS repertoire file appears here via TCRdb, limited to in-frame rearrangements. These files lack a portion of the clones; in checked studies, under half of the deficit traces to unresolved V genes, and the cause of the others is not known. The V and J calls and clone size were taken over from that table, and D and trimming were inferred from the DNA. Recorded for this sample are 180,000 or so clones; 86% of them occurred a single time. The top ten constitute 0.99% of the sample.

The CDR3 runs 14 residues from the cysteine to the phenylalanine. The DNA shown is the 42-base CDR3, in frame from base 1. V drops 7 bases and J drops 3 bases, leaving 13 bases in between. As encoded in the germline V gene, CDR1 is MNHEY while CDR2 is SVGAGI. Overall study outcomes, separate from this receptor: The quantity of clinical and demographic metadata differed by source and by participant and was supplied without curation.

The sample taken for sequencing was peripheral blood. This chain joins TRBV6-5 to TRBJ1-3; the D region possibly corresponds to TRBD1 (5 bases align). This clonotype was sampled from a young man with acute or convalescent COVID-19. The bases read TGTGCCAGCATGGTAGCGGGGGTTGGAAACACCATATATTTT. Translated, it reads CASMVAGVGNTIYF.